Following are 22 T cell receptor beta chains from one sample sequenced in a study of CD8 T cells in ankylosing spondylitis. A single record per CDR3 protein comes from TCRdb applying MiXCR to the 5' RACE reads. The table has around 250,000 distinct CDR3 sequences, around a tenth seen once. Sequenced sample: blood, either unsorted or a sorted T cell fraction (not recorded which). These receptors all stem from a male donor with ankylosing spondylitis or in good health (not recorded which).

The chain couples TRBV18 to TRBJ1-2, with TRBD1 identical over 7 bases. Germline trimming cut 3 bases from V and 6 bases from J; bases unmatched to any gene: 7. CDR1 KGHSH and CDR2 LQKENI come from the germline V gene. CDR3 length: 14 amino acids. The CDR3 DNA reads TGTGCCAGCTCACCCCCGGACAGGCCAAATGGCTACACCTTC. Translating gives CASSPPDRPNGYTF.

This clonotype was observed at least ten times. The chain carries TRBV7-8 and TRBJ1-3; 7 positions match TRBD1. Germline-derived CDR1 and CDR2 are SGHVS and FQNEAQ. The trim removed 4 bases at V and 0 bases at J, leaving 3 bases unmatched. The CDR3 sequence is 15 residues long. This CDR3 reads CASSSTGDSGNTIYF. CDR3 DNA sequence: TGTGCCAGCAGCTCCACAGGGGACTCTGGAAACACCATATATTTT. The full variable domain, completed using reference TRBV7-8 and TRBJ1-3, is GAGVSQSPRYKVAKRGQDVALRCDPISGHVSLFWYQQALGQGPEFLTYFQNEAQLDKSGLPSDRFFAERPEGSVSTLKIQRTQQEDSAVYLCASSSTGDSGNTIYFGEGSWLTVV.

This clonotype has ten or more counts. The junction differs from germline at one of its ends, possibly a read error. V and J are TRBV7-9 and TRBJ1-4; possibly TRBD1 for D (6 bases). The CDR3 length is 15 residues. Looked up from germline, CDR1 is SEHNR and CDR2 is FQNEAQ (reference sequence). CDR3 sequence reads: CASSLESGENEKLFF. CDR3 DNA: TGTGCCAGCAGCTTAGAGTCAGGGGAGAATGAGAAACTGTTTTTT.

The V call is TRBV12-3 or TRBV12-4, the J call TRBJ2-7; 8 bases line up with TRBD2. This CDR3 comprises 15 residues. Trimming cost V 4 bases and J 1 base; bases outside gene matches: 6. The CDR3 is CASSSGGDGSYEQYF. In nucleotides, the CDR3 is TGTGCCAGCAGTTCCGGGGGGGACGGGTCCTACGAGCAGTACTTC.

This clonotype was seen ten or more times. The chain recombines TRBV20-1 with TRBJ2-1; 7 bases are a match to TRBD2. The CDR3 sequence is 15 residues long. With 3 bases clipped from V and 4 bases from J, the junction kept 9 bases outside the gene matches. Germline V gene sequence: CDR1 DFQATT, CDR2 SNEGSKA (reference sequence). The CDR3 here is CSASEERGGYNEQFF. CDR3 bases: TGCAGTGCTAGTGAGGAGCGGGGAGGATACAATGAGCAGTTCTTC.

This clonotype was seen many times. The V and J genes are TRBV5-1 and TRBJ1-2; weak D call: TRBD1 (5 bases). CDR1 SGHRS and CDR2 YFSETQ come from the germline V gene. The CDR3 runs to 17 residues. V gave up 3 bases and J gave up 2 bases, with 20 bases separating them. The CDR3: CASSSAGTLTLNYGYTF. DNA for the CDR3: TGCGCCAGCAGCTCCGCCGGGACGCTCACCTTGAACTATGGCTACACCTTC. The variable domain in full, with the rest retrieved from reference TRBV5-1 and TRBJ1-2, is KAGVTQTPRYLIKTRGQQVTLSCSPISGHRSVSWYQQTPGQGLQFLFEYFSETQRNKGNFPGRFSGRQFSNSRSEMNVSTLELGDSALYLCASSSAGTLTLNYGYTFGSGTRLTVV.

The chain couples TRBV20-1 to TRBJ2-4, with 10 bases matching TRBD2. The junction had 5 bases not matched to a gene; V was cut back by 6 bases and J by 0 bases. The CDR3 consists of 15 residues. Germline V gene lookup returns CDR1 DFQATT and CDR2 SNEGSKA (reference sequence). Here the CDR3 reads CSADLAGGAKNIQYF. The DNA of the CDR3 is TGCAGTGCCGACTTAGCGGGGGGAGCCAAAAACATTCAGTACTTC.

CDR3 in DNA: TGTGCCAGCAGTCCAACAGGTTTATCCGATCAGCCCCAGCATTTT. Amino acids: CASSPTGLSDQPQHF. This chain links TRBV12-3 or TRBV12-4 with TRBJ1-5, with D perhaps TRBD1 (5 bases). This CDR3 spans 15 amino acids. The germline V and J ends were trimmed by 5 bases and 5 bases, with 16 bases remaining between them.

The CDR3 nucleotides read TGCAGCGTTGCAGCGAGCGAGACCCAGTACTTC. Translation gives CSVAASETQYF. This chain links TRBV29-1 with TRBJ2-5; D is unclear. There are 11 residues in the CDR3. Germline V lookup: CDR1 SQVTM, CDR2 ANQGSEA. The V gene lost 4 bases and the J gene lost 5 bases, with 8 bases spanning the gap.

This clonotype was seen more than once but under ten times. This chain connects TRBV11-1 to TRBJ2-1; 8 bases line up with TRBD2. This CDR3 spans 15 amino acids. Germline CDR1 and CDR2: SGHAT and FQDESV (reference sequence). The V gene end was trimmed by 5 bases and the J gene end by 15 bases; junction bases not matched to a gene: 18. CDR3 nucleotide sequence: TGTGCCAGCAGCCAAACGACTAGCGCTCCACCTCCTCTGTTCTTC. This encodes CASSQTTSAPPPLFF.

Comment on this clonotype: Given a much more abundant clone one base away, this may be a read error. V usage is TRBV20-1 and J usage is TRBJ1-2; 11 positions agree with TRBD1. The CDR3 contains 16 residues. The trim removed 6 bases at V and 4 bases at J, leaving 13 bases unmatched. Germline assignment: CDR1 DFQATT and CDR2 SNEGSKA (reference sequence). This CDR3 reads CSAIWTGGSIVYGYTF. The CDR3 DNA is TGCAGTGCCATATGGACAGGGGGCTCGATTGTCTATGGCTACACCTTC.

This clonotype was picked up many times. The CDR3 spells CSVEETGQAFF. CDR3 bases: TGCAGCGTTGAAGAGACCGGGCAGGCTTTCTTT. The V call is TRBV29-1, the J call TRBJ1-1; D remains ambiguous. In germline, CDR1 is SQVTM, CDR2 ANQGSEA. V lost 0 bases and J lost 11, with 10 bases in between. The length of the CDR3 is 11 residues. Full variable domain (missing parts from reference TRBV29-1 and TRBJ1-1): SAVISQKPSRDICQRGTSLTIQCQVDSQVTMMFWYRQQPGQSLTLIATANQGSEATYESGFVIDKFPISRPNLTFSTLTVSNMSPEDSSIYLCSVEETGQAFFGQGTRLTVV.

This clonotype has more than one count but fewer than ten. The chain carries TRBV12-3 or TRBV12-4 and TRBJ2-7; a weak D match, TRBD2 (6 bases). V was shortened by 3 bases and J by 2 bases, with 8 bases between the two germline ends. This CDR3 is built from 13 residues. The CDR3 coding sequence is TGTGCCAGCAGTTTCGGGGGACCCTACGAGCAGTACTTC. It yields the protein CASSFGGPYEQYF.

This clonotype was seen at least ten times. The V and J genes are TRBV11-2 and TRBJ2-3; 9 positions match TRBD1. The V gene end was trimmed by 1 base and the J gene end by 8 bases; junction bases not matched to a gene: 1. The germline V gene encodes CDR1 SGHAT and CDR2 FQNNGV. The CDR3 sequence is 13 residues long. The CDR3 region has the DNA TGTGCCAGCAGCTTAGGGGACAGGGCTACGCAGTATTTT. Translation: CASSLGDRATQYF.

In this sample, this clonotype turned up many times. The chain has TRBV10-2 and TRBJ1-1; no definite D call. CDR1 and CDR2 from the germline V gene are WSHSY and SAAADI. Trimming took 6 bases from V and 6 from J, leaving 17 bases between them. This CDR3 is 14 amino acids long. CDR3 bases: TGCGCCAGCAGGGACTGGACGTCGTCTTCTGAAGCTTTCTTT. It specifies CASRDWTSSSEAFF.

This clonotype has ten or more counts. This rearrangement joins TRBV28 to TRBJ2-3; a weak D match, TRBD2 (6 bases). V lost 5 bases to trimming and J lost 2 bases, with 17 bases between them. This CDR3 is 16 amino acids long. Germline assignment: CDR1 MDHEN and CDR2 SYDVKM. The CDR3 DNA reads TGTGCCAGCAGTCCCAGGGTAGCGGAGATCACAGATACGCAGTATTTT. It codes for CASSPRVAEITDTQYF.

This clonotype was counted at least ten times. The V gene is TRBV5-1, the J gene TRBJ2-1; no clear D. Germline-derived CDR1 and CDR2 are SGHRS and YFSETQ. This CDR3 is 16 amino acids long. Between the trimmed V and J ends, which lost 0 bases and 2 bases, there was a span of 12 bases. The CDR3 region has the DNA TGCGCCAGCAGCTTGGCTCCCCTAGTGACCTACAATGAGCAGTTCTTC. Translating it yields CASSLAPLVTYNEQFF.

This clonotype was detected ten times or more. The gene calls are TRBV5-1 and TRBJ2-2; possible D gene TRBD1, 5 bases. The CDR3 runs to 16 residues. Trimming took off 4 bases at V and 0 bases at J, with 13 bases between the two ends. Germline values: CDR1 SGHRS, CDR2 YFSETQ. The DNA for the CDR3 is TGCGCCAGCAGCCCAAGGGTAGGGGCGAACACCGGGGAGCTGTTTTTT. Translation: CASSPRVGANTGELFF.

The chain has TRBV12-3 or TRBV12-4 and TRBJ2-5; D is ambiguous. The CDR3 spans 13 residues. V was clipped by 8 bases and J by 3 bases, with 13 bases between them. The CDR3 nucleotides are TGTGCCAGCCTGAAAGACCCAGAAGAGACCCAGTACTTC. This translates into CASLKDPEETQYF.

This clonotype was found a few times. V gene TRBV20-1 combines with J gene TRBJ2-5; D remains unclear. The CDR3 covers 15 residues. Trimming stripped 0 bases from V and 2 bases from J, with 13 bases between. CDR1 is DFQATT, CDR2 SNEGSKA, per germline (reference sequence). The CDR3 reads CSARDQRSAQETQYF. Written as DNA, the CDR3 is TGCAGTGCTAGAGATCAGAGAAGCGCGCAAGAGACCCAGTACTTC.

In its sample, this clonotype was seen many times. The CDR3 DNA is TGTGCCAGCAGGAACACAGATACGCAGTATTTT. Protein product: CASRNTDTQYF. The chain joins TRBV6-5 to TRBJ2-3; no firm D call. Trimming shortened V by 6 bases and J by 2 bases, and 3 bases separated the two germline ends. The CDR3 has 11 residues. Germline assignment: CDR1 MNHEY and CDR2 SVGAGI.

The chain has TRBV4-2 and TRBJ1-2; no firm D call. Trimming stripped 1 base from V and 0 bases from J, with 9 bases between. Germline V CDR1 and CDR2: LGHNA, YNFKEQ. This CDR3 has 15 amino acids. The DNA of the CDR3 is TGTGCCAGCAGCCAAGGGGGAAGGTCTAACTATGGCTACACCTTC. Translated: CASSQGGRSNYGYTF.